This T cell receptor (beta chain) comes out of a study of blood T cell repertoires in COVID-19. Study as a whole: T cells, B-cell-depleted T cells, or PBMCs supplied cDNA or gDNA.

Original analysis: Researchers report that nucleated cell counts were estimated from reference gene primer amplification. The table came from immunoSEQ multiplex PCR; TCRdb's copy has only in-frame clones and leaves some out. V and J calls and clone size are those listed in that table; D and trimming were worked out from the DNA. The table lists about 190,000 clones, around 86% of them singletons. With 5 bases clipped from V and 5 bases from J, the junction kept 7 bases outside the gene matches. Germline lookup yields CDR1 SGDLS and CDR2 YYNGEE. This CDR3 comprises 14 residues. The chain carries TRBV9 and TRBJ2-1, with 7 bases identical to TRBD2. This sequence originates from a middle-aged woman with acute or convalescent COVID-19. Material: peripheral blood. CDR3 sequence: CASSPRLADNEQFF. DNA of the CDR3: TGTGCCAGCAGTCCTAGACTAGCCGACAATGAGCAGTTCTTC.